This TCR beta chain originates from a study of T cells after yellow fever vaccination. Background on the study: Fractions of limited cellularity were prepared by means of SMART-Seq v4 Ultra Low Input.

General study points: The bulk population could contribute abundant contaminating clonotypes to FACS-sorted repertoires. On re-exposure, the response was weaker but peaked faster, at day 5 versus 15.

The CDR3 spans 15 residues. Germline assignment: CDR1 SGHDT and CDR2 YYEEEE. V was clipped by 0 bases and J by 3 bases, with 12 bases between them. From the 5' RACE reads, TCRdb called clonotypes with MiXCR, one entry per CDR3 protein. The sample lists just under 85,000 distinct CDR3 sequences; 13% were seen once. This clonotype was counted a few times. The specimen was CD8+ T cells not binding an NS4B(214-222) dextramer, sorted from PBMCs, collected roughly 20 days after the first yellow fever vaccination. The source of this sequence is a man in his late teens or twenties who received the YFV17D yellow fever vaccine. V is TRBV5-6 and J is TRBJ1-2; D possibly corresponds to TRBD1 (5 bases). The CDR3 is CASSLGQGTYYGYTF. As DNA, the CDR3 is TGTGCCAGCAGCTTGGGGCAGGGCACTTACTATGGCTACACCTTC.